These T cell receptor beta chains were read from a single sample in a study of post-analysis software for immune sequencing data. MiXCR, run by TCRdb on the PCR reads, gives a single entry per CDR3 protein. This repertoire shows hundreds of thousands of distinct CDR3 sequences, roughly 40% found once; its top ten account for more than 1.5%. The sample was blood. The source of these receptors is a girl aged 5 to 17 with multiple sclerosis. Both conserved end residues are part of each CDR3. Each record gives: CDR3 protein, CDR3 DNA, V gene, J gene, clone size, D gene. The D gene is left open where the match is weak. Where a row states a size, it is once, few, many or the class of an expanded clone; other rows omit it.

CDR3aa: CAISVVSSDPQYF; CDR3nt: TGTGCCATCAGTGTGGTGTCTAGCGATCCGCAGTATTTT; v_gene: TRBV10-3; j_gene: TRBJ2-3; abundance: .; d_gene: .
CDR3aa: CSARDSDRGRQYF; CDR3nt: TGCAGTGCTAGAGATTCGGACAGGGGGCGGCAGTACTTC; v_gene: TRBV20-1; j_gene: TRBJ2-7; abundance: .; d_gene: TRBD1
CDR3aa: CSVHGTVTYEQYF; CDR3nt: TGCAGCGTTCATGGGACAGTCACCTACGAGCAGTACTTC; v_gene: TRBV29-1; j_gene: TRBJ2-7; abundance: .; d_gene: TRBD1
CDR3aa: CASSPDRSSYEQYF; CDR3nt: TGTGCCAGCAGCCCTGACCGGTCCTCCTACGAGCAGTACTTC; v_gene: TRBV7-9; j_gene: TRBJ2-7; abundance: .; d_gene: .
CDR3aa: CASSFPSGQETQYF; CDR3nt: TGTGCCAGCAGTTTTCCTAGCGGACAAGAGACCCAGTACTTC; v_gene: TRBV12-3/TRBV12-4; j_gene: TRBJ2-5; abundance: .; d_gene: TRBD2
CDR3aa: CSTWGTGETDTQYF; CDR3nt: TGCAGTACCTGGGGGACAGGGGAAACAGATACGCAGTATTTT; v_gene: TRBV20-1; j_gene: TRBJ2-3; abundance: .; d_gene: TRBD1
CDR3aa: CASSPTGGKEAQYF; CDR3nt: TGTGCCAGCAGTCCCACAGGGGGAAAAGAGGCCCAGTACTTC; v_gene: TRBV12-3/TRBV12-4; j_gene: TRBJ2-5; abundance: .; d_gene: TRBD1
CDR3aa: CSAYTTGGNGYTF; CDR3nt: TGCAGTGCTTATACAACAGGGGGAAATGGCTACACCTTC; v_gene: TRBV20-1; j_gene: TRBJ1-2; abundance: .; d_gene: TRBD1
CDR3aa: CASSQGPLSYNEQFF; CDR3nt: TGTGCCAGCAGCCAAGGTCCCCTCTCCTACAATGAGCAGTTCTTC; v_gene: TRBV3-1; j_gene: TRBJ2-1; abundance: few; d_gene: .
CDR3aa: CASTDSQGETQYF; CDR3nt: TGTGCCAGCACCGACTCCCAGGGAGAGACCCAGTACTTC; v_gene: TRBV12-3/TRBV12-4; j_gene: TRBJ2-5; abundance: .; d_gene: .
CDR3aa: CASRGRGEASGILYNEQFF; CDR3nt: TGTGCCAGCAGGGGCAGGGGAGAGGCTAGCGGGATCTTATACAATGAGCAGTTCTTC; v_gene: TRBV12-3/TRBV12-4; j_gene: TRBJ2-1; abundance: few; d_gene: TRBD2
CDR3aa: CASSPLDQRQETQYF; CDR3nt: TGTGCCAGCAGCCCCTTGGACCAGCGCCAAGAGACCCAGTACTTC; v_gene: TRBV9; j_gene: TRBJ2-5; abundance: .; d_gene: .
CDR3aa: CASSQGNGEQYF; CDR3nt: TGTGCCAGCAGCCAAGGCAACGGTGAGCAGTATTTT; v_gene: TRBV3-1; j_gene: TRBJ2-3; abundance: many; d_gene: .
CDR3aa: CASSSQGTGANVLTF; CDR3nt: TGCGCCAGCAGCTCTCAGGGTACTGGGGCCAACGTCCTGACTTTC; v_gene: TRBV5-1; j_gene: TRBJ2-6; abundance: few; d_gene: .
CDR3aa: CSGLAGSYNEQFF; CDR3nt: TGCAGCGGACTAGCGGGCTCCTACAATGAGCAGTTCTTC; v_gene: TRBV29-1; j_gene: TRBJ2-1; abundance: once; d_gene: TRBD2
CDR3aa: CAWSLPIDKNEQFF; CDR3nt: TGTGCCTGGAGTTTACCTATCGATAAGAATGAGCAGTTCTTC; v_gene: TRBV30; j_gene: TRBJ2-1; abundance: many; d_gene: .
CDR3aa: CASSRDSTSYNEQFF; CDR3nt: TGCGCCAGCAGTCGGGACAGCACTTCCTACAATGAGCAGTTCTTC; v_gene: TRBV10-1; j_gene: TRBJ2-1; abundance: .; d_gene: TRBD1
CDR3aa: CASAQGVRYGYTF; CDR3nt: TGTGCCAGCGCACAGGGCGTGAGATATGGCTACACCTTC; v_gene: TRBV6-2/TRBV6-3; j_gene: TRBJ1-2; abundance: .; d_gene: .
CDR3aa: CASSLAQGAGNTEAFF; CDR3nt: TGCGCCAGCAGCTTGGCCCAGGGGGCAGGGAACACTGAAGCTTTCTTT; v_gene: TRBV5-1; j_gene: TRBJ1-1; abundance: .; d_gene: TRBD1
CDR3aa: CASSLGVAYQETQYF; CDR3nt: TGTGCCAGCAGTTTGGGTGTTGCGTACCAAGAGACCCAGTACTTC; v_gene: TRBV12-3/TRBV12-4; j_gene: TRBJ2-5; abundance: few; d_gene: .
CDR3aa: CSAAGQGNEKLFF; CDR3nt: TGCAGTGCCGCGGGACAGGGGAATGAAAAACTGTTTTTT; v_gene: TRBV20-1; j_gene: TRBJ1-4; abundance: .; d_gene: TRBD1
CDR3aa: CSAISLSRAYEQYF; CDR3nt: TGCAGCGCTATAAGTCTGTCAAGAGCCTACGAGCAGTACTTC; v_gene: TRBV29-1; j_gene: TRBJ2-7; abundance: .; d_gene: .